This T cell receptor (beta chain) was sequenced in a study of regulatory T cells in long-lasting Graves disease. The study's findings and limits: The persistent group shared about 2,500 public clonotypes, more than the approximately 890 shared by new patients.

The CDR3 loop spans 16 amino acids. Germline CDR1 reads DFQATT; CDR2 reads SNEGSKA (reference sequence). Stated time point: newly diagnosed GD, antithyroid drugs for less than 3 months. Isolated PBMC RNA provided the starting material for the TCR library. Libraries of TCR beta came from iRepertoire HTBI primers plus Arm-PCR of CDR3 regions. TCRdb used MiXCR to reprocess the multiplex PCR reads, holding one entry per CDR3 protein. The sample shows roughly 610,000 distinct CDR3 sequences, 15% to 20% of them seen only once. This clonotype has only a few counts. What it binds is unknown. This may stem from a read error, because a much larger clone lies one nucleotide away. These records were also assigned to another study, of T cells in Graves' hyperthyroidism and ophthalmopathy. Per that study: The hyperthyroidism patients had all been newly diagnosed, and their disease duration was under 2 months. Their ages ranged from 18 to 65 years.

This receptor was obtained from a man between 18 and 35 years old with Graves disease. The chain is built from TRBV20-1 and TRBJ2-3, with 8 bases matching TRBD2. The sample in question was peripheral blood mononuclear cells (PBMCs), obtained at new diagnosis, from a patient treated with antithyroid drugs. The CDR3: CNARDWEREMADTQYF. The CDR3 region has the DNA TGCAATGCTAGAGATTGGGAGCGGGAGATGGCAGATACGCAGTATTTT.